The next 13 T cell receptor beta chains were all read from a single sample in a study of shared clonotypes between healthy human individuals. Sequencing used immunoSEQ multiplex PCR; TCRdb keeps in-frame clones, though not all of them. The data contain under 2,500,000 clones, nearly 97% of them singletons. Source material: naive CD4+ T cells sorted from blood. Subset noted: CD45RA+ positively selected. These receptors all stem from a man between 18 and 35 years old in good health.

V and J are TRBV27 and TRBJ1-2; 9 bases match TRBD1. The CDR3 contains 16 residues. Per germline, CDR1 MNHEY and CDR2 SMNVEV (reference sequence). V shed 2 bases and J 4 bases; nucleotides not matched to a gene: 8. The DNA of the CDR3 is TGTGCCAGCAGTTTAAAGGGACAGGGAGGGACCTATGGCTACACCTTC. Its protein is CASSLKGQGGTYGYTF.

The table lists this clone with a count of one. V is TRBV2 and J is TRBJ2-7, with D perhaps matching TRBD2 (7 bases). The CDR3 is 15 amino acids. Per the germline V gene, CDR1 is SNHLY and CDR2 is FYNNEI. V shed 6 bases and J shed 0 bases, with 15 bases lying between them. The CDR3, as DNA: TGTGCCAGCAGCGGAGGGGGGGGCTTCTCCTACGAGCAGTACTTC. Residues: CASSGGGGFSYEQYF.

The CDR3 loop reads CANQEGANSPLHF. CDR3 nucleotide sequence: TGTGCCAACCAGGAGGGGGCAAATTCACCCCTCCACTTT. The J gene is TRBJ1-6, the V gene TRBV7-9; 7 bases agree with TRBD1. Trimming cost V 10 bases and J 7 bases; bases outside gene matches: 7. Germline values: CDR1 SEHNR, CDR2 FQNEAQ (reference sequence). This CDR3 spans 13 amino acids. The full variable domain, with the rest looked up from reference TRBV7-9 and TRBJ1-6, is DTGVSQNPRHKITKRGQNVTFRCDPISEHNRLYWYRQTLGQGPEFLTYFQNEAQLEKSRLLSDRFSAERPKGSFSTLEIQRTEQGDSAMYLCANQEGANSPLHFGNGTRLTVT.

V is TRBV2 and J is TRBJ2-7; TRBD2 aligns across 8 bases. The V gene end was trimmed by 8 bases and the J gene end by 0 bases; junction bases not matched to a gene: 15. This CDR3 is built from 17 residues. Germline loops: CDR1 SNHLY, CDR2 FYNNEI. The CDR3 nucleotides are TGTGCCAGCCAATTCCGTCCCGCGGGAGGTTTCTCCTACGAGCAGTACTTC. The encoded protein is CASQFRPAGGFSYEQYF.

The chain employs TRBV2 and TRBJ2-7; D may match TRBD1 or TRBD2 (5 bases each). Germline V lookup: CDR1 SNHLY, CDR2 FYNNEI. Trimming removed 4 bases from V and 3 bases from J, with 13 bases in between. The CDR3 loop spans 14 amino acids. The CDR3 DNA is TGTGCCAGCAGTGTGGCCAGGGAGTTCTACGAGCAGTACTTC. This codes for CASSVAREFYEQYF.

This clone was detected once. The chain uses TRBV6-6 and TRBJ2-7, with 7 bases matching TRBD2. Losses at the gene ends were 6 bases for V and 0 bases for J; bases not matched to a gene: 5. The CDR3 spans 14 residues. Germline CDR1 is MNHNY and CDR2 is SVGAGI (reference sequence). CDR3 protein: CASRPTSASYEQYF. The CDR3 coding sequence is TGTGCCAGCAGACCCACTAGCGCCTCCTACGAGCAGTACTTC.

Only one count was recorded for this clone. The chain has TRBV6-5 and TRBJ2-7; 7 nucleotides line up with TRBD2. With 7 bases clipped from V and 2 bases from J, the junction kept 8 bases outside the gene matches. The CDR3 sequence is 14 residues long. CDR1 and CDR2 (germline): MNHEY, SVGAGI. For the CDR3, the DNA is TGTGCCAGCATTAAAAGCGGGGAGACCTACGAGCAGTACTTC. This encodes CASIKSGETYEQYF.

This clone was observed a single time. This chain joins TRBV6-5 and TRBJ1-2; 8 nucleotides align to TRBD1. V lost 6 bases and J lost 6; bases outside the gene matches: 6. This CDR3 is 13 amino acids long. Germline V gene lookup returns CDR1 MNHEY and CDR2 SVGAGI. The CDR3 loop is CASSARQGNGYTF. In DNA form, the CDR3 reads TGTGCCAGCAGCGCTCGACAGGGGAATGGCTACACCTTC.

The chain carries TRBV2 and TRBJ2-1; D gene unclear. With 10 bases removed from V and 8 bases from J, the gap between germline ends came to 18 bases. This CDR3 spans 13 amino acids. Germline V lookup: CDR1 SNHLY, CDR2 FYNNEI. The CDR3, as DNA: TGTGCCACCATGGCCTCCCTTAGGGATGAGCAGTTCTTC. Amino acids: CATMASLRDEQFF.

The V call is TRBV4-1, the J call TRBJ1-5; D gene unclear. Germline V lookup: CDR1 MGHRA, CDR2 YSYEKL. There are 15 residues in the CDR3. With 2 bases removed from V and 4 bases from J, the gap between germline ends came to 12 bases. CDR3 protein: CASSQSFTVNQPQHF. The CDR3 coding sequence is TGCGCCAGCAGCCAATCGTTTACAGTAAATCAGCCCCAGCATTTT.

The rearrangement uses TRBV9 and TRBJ2-5, with D tentatively TRBD2 (5 bases). V was clipped by 1 base and J by 5 bases, with 15 bases between them. The CDR3 has 15 amino acids. Germline CDR1 and CDR2: SGDLS and YYNGEE. Here the CDR3 reads CASSVSRRTGETQYF. In DNA form, the CDR3 reads TGTGCCAGCAGCGTATCGCGACGGACTGGTGAGACCCAGTACTTC.

The chain is built from TRBV5-4 and TRBJ1-2, with TRBD1 identical over 8 bases. CDR1 is SGHNT, CDR2 YYREEE, per germline (reference sequence). The CDR3 length is 13 residues. The V segment lost 0 bases and the J segment 8 bases; nucleotides outside the gene matches: 3. As DNA, the CDR3 is TGTGCCAGCAGCTTGGCTGACAGGGGAGGCTACACCTTC. The encoded protein is CASSLADRGGYTF.

On this clone: The same CDR3 is also encoded by other DNA sequences in this sample. V is TRBV28 and J is TRBJ2-3, with D unresolved. Germline values: CDR1 MDHEN, CDR2 SYDVKM. CDR3 length: 15 residues. V was cut by 2 bases and J by 0 bases, with 9 bases left in between. The CDR3, as DNA: TGTGCCAGCAGTTTACTCGGGTCTAGCACAGATACGCAGTATTTT. It encodes CASSLLGSSTDTQYF. The full variable domain, in which reference TRBV28 and TRBJ2-3 provide the parts outside the CDR3, is DVKVTQSSRYLVKRTGEKVFLECVQDMDHENMFWYRQDPGLGLRLIYFSYDVKMKEKGDIPEGYSVSREKKERFSLILESASTNQTSMYLCASSLLGSSTDTQYFGPGTRLTVL.